This T cell receptor beta chain was sequenced in a study of OX40 agonist ivuxolimab in advanced cancers. Study context: Every 2 weeks, patients got intravenous ivuxolimab at one of six dose levels (0.01-10 mg/kg). Study results and limitations: On average, a greater number of expanded clones characterised CD8+ T cells relative to CD4+.

Libraries were prepared by immunoSEQ multiplex PCR; TCRdb keeps only in-frame clonotypes and omits some of them. The sample lists about 84,000 clones; approximately 85% were seen once. A remark on this clone: Its antigen is not known.

Exclusion of a patient followed from autoimmune disease history or systemic immunosuppression. The sample consisted of CD4+ or CD8+ T cells sorted from blood, taken in a trial of the OX40 agonist ivuxolimab. The sequence derives from an adult with an advanced solid tumor such as melanoma, head and neck, liver or kidney cancer.

CDR3 bases: TGTGCCAGCTCACAGGGGGCACGATCCTACGAGCAGTACTTC. Translation: CASSQGARSYEQYF. The chain employs TRBV18 and TRBJ2-7; 7 nucleotides line up with TRBD1. This CDR3 contains 14 residues. V lost 4 bases to trimming and J lost 1 base; unmatched junction nucleotides: 4. In germline, CDR1 is KGHSH, CDR2 LQKENI.